What follows is one T cell receptor beta chain and its context. The target antigen is unknown. After removal of 5 bases from V and 2 bases from J, the junction contained 11 bases not matched to a gene. Per germline, CDR1 SGHTS and CDR2 YDEGEE. The CDR3 covers 16 residues. Documented treatment: around 19 received Ad26.COV2.S at low or high dose, single or two shots; about 5 received placebo; per-sample allocation not given. Vaccine and placebo recipients were sampled on day 63 after the first injection. Built on an Ad26 vector, the vaccine expressed Wuhan-strain SARS-CoV-2 spike. The sample originates from a study of Ad26.COV2.S vaccination and SARS-CoV-2 variants. Looking at the study overall: Each vaccinee took Ad26.COV2.S intramuscularly, once or twice 56 days apart. General study points: Placebo and vaccine recipients had non-spike TCR breadth that was similar. An underestimation of total T cell responses may have resulted from the TCR breadth and depth analyses.

Clones were read by immunoSEQ multiplex PCR, and TCRdb kept only the in-frame ones, dropping some. The sample records hundreds of thousands of clones, roughly 90% being singletons. The V and J genes are TRBV5-8 and TRBJ2-7; TRBD1 matches at 9 bases. The receptor was derived from a person between 18 and 65 years old who received the Ad26.COV2.S COVID-19 vaccine or a placebo. Sequences were derived from peripheral blood, sampled in a trial of Ad26.COV2.S vaccine versus placebo. The CDR3 is CASSRGSGTGTYEQYF. The CDR3 DNA reads TGTGCCAGCAGTCGCGGGTCCGGGACAGGGACCTACGAGCAGTACTTC. Supplemented by reference TRBV5-8 and TRBJ2-7, the full variable domain reads EAGVTQSPTHLIKTRGQQATLRCSPISGHTSVYWYQQALGLGLQFLLWYDEGEERNRGNFPPRFSGRQFPNYSSELNVNALELEDSALYLCASSRGSGTGTYEQYFGPGTRLTVT.